The 11 T cell receptor beta chains in this list originate from one sample, sequenced in a study of neurological immune-mediated disorders. In TCRdb, the 5' RACE reads were re-called with MiXCR into one record per CDR3 protein. The sample holds approximately 66,000 distinct CDR3 sequences, 4.5% seen once. Input material: PBMCs. The receptors were gathered from a man aged 25-45 years with multiple sclerosis.

This clonotype was observed a handful of times. The CDR3 bases are TGCGCCAGCAGCCCGGGTTTGGGAACCGGGGAGCTGTTTTTT. Translating gives CASSPGLGTGELFF. This chain links TRBV4-1 with TRBJ2-2; no clear D. Trimming removed 4 bases at V and 5 bases at J, with 11 bases between. Per germline, CDR1 MGHRA and CDR2 YSYEKL. This CDR3 has 14 residues.

This clonotype was recorded at least ten times. The V and J genes are TRBV5-1 and TRBJ1-2, with D uncertain. V lost 6 bases, J lost 8 bases, and 17 bases lay in between. The CDR3 has 13 residues. Germline V lookup: CDR1 SGHRS, CDR2 YFSETQ. The DNA of the CDR3 is TGCGCCAGCACCGATCCTGTATCCCGGGGCTACACCTTC. Amino acids: CASTDPVSRGYTF.

This clonotype was seen many times. The V and J genes are TRBV6-5 and TRBJ1-5, with 7 bases lining up with TRBD1. V lost 6 bases, J lost 3 bases, and 8 bases stayed unmatched. The germline V gene has CDR1 MNHEY and CDR2 SVGAGI. This CDR3 contains 15 residues. The CDR3 nucleotides read TGTGCCAGCAGCCCCACAGGGGAAGACAATCAGCCCCAGCATTTT. Its protein is CASSPTGEDNQPQHF.

In its sample, this clonotype was seen many times. The chain has TRBV11-2 and TRBJ1-1; the D is unclear. Germline CDR1 SGHAT, CDR2 FQNNGV. The CDR3 extends over 18 amino acids. V lost 2 bases and J 0 bases, leaving 19 bases between the germline ends. The CDR3 DNA follows: TGTGCCAGCAGCTTATGGGAGGGAGGGCGATCCATGAACACTGAAGCTTTCTTT. This encodes CASSLWEGGRSMNTEAFF.

This clonotype was detected ten times or more. V usage is TRBV5-4 and J usage is TRBJ2-5, with a possible D match to TRBD1 (6 bases). V dropped 5 bases and J dropped 2 bases, with 22 bases sitting between them. The V gene's germline CDR1 is SGHNT and CDR2 YYREEE (reference sequence). The CDR3 runs to 17 residues. The CDR3 region is CASRELLDSKIQETQYF. The DNA for the CDR3 is TGTGCCAGCAGAGAACTACTGGACAGCAAAATTCAAGAGACCCAGTACTTC.

This clonotype was observed many times. The chain joins TRBV6-5 to TRBJ1-6, with TRBD1 identical over 8 bases. The junction had 7 bases not matched to a gene; V was cut back by 5 bases and J by 10 bases. Germline V gene lookup returns CDR1 MNHEY and CDR2 SVGAGI. CDR3 length: 14 residues. CDR3 nucleotides: TGTGCCAGCAGTCCGGACAGGGCGGGATCACCCCTCCACTTT. Translating it yields CASSPDRAGSPLHF.

The sample holds many counts of this clonotype. The gene calls are TRBV5-1 and TRBJ1-1; D unclear. Trimming removed 0 bases from V and 11 bases from J, with 8 bases in between. The CDR3 is made up of 11 amino acids. The V gene's germline CDR1 is SGHRS and CDR2 YFSETQ. CDR3 coding DNA: TGCGCCAGCAGCTTGGGGCCACAGGCTTTCTTT. Its protein is CASSLGPQAFF.

This clonotype was seen ten or more times. DNA of the CDR3: TGTGCCAGCAGGGGACTAGCTTTGGCAGATACGCAGTATTTT. Translating gives CASRGLALADTQYF. The chain uses TRBV6-5 and TRBJ2-3; TRBD2 aligns across 9 bases. Trimming cost V 6 bases and J 4 bases; bases outside gene matches: 5. The CDR3 length is 14 residues. The germline CDR1 and CDR2 sequences are MNHEY and SVGAGI.

This clonotype has only a few counts. This chain joins TRBV11-2 and TRBJ2-1; 7 bases align to TRBD2. CDR3 size: 15 residues. Germline values: CDR1 SGHAT, CDR2 FQNNGV. J lost 10 bases, V lost 7 bases, and 16 bases had no gene match. The CDR3 region is CASTATSQGSGEQFF. For the CDR3, the DNA is TGTGCCAGCACCGCGACTAGCCAGGGTTCCGGCGAGCAGTTCTTC.

This clonotype was picked up many times. The chain couples TRBV20-1 to TRBJ2-1; the match to TRBD2 covers 8 bases. Germline V gene lookup returns CDR1 DFQATT and CDR2 SNEGSKA (reference sequence). This CDR3 spans 16 amino acids. The junction had 8 bases not matched to a gene; V was cut back by 0 bases and J by 4 bases. CDR3 region: CSARDIAGKRYNEQFF. The CDR3 nucleotides read TGCAGTGCTAGAGATATAGCGGGGAAGCGATACAATGAGCAGTTCTTC.

As regards this clonotype: At one of its ends the junction is not consistent with the germline gene, which may arise from a read error. CDR3 bases: TGCGCCAACAGCCCTGACTTAGGCGGGGGCCCCCAGCATTTT. Protein product: CANSPDLGGGPQHF. This chain links TRBV5-1 with TRBJ1-5; possibly TRBD1 for D (6 bases). In germline, CDR1 is SGHRS, CDR2 YFSETQ. The CDR3 is 14 residues long.